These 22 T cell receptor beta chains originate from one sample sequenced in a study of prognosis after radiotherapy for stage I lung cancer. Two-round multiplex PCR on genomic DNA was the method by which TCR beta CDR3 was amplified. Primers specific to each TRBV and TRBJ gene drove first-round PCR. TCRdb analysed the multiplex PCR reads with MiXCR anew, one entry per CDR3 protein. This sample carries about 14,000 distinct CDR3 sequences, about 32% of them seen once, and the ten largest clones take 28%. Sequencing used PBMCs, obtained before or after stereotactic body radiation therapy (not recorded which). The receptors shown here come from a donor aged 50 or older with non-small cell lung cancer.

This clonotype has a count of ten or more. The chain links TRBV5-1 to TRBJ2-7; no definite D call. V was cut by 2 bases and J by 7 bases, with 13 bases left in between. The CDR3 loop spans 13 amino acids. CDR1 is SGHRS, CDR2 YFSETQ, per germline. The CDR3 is CASSFDGLGEQYF. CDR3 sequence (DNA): TGCGCCAGCAGCTTTGACGGTCTGGGGGAGCAGTACTTC.

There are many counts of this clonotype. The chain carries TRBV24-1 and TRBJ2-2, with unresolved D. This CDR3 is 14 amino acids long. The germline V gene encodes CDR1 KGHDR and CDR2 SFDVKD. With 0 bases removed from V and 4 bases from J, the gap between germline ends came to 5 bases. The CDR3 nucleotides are TGTGCCACCAGTGATTTGGTCGGCACCGGGGAGCTGTTTTTT. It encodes CATSDLVGTGELFF.

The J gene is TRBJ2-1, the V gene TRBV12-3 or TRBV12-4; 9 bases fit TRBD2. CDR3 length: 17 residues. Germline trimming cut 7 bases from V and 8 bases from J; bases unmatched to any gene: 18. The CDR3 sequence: CASTLGFSSGMSDEQFF. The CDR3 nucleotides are TGTGCCAGCACTTTGGGTTTTTCTAGCGGGATGTCGGATGAGCAGTTCTTC.

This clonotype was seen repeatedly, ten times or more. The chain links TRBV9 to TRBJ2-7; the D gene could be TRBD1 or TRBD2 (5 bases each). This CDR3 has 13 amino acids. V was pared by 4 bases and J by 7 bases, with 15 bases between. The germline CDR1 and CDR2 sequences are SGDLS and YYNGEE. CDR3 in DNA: TGTGCCAGCAGCTTCAGTTGGTGGGGGGAGCAGTACTTC. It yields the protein CASSFSWWGEQYF.

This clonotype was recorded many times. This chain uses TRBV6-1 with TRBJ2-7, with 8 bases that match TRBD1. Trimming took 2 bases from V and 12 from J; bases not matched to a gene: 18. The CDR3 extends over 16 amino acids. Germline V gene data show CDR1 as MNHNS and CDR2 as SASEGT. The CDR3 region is CASSESWTGRYYSLYF. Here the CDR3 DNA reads TGTGCCAGCAGTGAAAGTTGGACAGGGCGCTATTATAGCCTGTACTTC.

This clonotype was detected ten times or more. The CDR3 sequence: CASSSTTGDRETQYF. CDR3 in DNA: TGTGCCAGCAGCTCGACCACAGGGGATAGGGAGACCCAGTACTTC. This rearrangement joins TRBV5-4 to TRBJ2-5; TRBD1 agrees at 7 bases. After removal of 3 bases from V and 5 bases from J, the junction contained 10 bases not matched to a gene. CDR1 and CDR2 from the germline V gene are SGHNT and YYREEE (reference sequence). The CDR3 extends over 15 amino acids.

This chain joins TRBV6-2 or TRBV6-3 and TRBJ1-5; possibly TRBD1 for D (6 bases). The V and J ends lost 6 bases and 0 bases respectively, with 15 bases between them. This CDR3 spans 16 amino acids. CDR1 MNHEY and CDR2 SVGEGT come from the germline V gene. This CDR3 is CASSLGGPDSNQPQHF. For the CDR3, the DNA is TGTGCCAGCAGCCTGGGGGGGCCGGATAGCAATCAGCCCCAGCATTTT.

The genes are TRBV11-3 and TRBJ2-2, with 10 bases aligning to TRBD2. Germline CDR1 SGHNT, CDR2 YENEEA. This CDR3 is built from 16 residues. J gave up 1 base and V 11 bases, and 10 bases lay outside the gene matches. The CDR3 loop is CAFPKRTSGNTGELFF. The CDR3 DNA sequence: TGTGCCTTTCCAAAACGGACTAGCGGGAACACCGGGGAGCTGTTTTTT. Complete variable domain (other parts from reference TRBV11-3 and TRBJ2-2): EAGVVQSPRYKIIEKKQPVAFWCNPISGHNTLYWYLQNLGQGPELLIRYENEEAVDDSQLPKDRFSAERLKGVDSTLKIQPAELGDSAVYLCAFPKRTSGNTGELFFGEGSRLTVL.

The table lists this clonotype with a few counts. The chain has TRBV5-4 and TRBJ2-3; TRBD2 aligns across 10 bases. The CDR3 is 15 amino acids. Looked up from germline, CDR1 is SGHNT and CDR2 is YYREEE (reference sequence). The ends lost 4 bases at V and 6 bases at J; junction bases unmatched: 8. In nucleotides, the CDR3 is TGTGCCAGCAGCCCGTACCTAGCGGGAGCGGATACGCAGTATTTT. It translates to CASSPYLAGADTQYF.

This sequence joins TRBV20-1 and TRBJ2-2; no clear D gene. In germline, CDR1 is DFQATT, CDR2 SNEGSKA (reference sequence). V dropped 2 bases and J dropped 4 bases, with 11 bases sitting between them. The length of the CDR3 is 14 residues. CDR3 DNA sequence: TGCAGTGCTAGATTTAGCTTAGCCACCGGGGAGCTGTTTTTT. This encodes CSARFSLATGELFF.

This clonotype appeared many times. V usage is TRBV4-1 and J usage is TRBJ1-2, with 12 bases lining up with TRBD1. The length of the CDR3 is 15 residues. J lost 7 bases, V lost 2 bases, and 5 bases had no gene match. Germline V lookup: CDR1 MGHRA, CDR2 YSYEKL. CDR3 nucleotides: TGCGCCAGCAGCCAAACCGGGACAGGGGGCAGTGGCTACACCTTC. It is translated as CASSQTGTGGSGYTF.

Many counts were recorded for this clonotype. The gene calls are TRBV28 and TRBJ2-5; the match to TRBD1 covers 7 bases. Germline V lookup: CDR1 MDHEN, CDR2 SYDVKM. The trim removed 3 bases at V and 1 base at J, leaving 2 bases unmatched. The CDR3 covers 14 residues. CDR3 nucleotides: TGTGCCAGCAGTTTGTCAGGGGGCCAAGAGACCCAGTACTTC. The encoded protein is CASSLSGGQETQYF.

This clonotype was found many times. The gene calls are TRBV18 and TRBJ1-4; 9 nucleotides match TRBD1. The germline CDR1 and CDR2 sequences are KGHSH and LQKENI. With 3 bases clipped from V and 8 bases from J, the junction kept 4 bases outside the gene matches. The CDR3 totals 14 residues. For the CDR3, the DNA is TGTGCCAGCTCACCCGGGACAGGGAGAGAAAAACTGTTTTTT. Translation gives CASSPGTGREKLFF.

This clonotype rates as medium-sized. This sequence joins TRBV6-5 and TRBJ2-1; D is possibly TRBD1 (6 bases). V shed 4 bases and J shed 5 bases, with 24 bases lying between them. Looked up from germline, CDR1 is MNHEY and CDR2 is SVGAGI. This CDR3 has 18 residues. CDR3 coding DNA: TGTGCCAGCAGTTTCTTTCCCCGGACAGTGGTAGTGCACAATGAGCAGTTCTTC. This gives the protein CASSFFPRTVVVHNEQFF.

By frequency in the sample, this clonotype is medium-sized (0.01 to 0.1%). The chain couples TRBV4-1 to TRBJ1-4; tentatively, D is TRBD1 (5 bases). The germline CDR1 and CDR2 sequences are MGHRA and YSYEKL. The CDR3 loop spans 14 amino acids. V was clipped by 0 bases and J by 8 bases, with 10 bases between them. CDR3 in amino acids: CASSQDLRGEKLFF. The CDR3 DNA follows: TGCGCCAGCAGCCAAGATCTTCGGGGGGAAAAACTGTTTTTT.

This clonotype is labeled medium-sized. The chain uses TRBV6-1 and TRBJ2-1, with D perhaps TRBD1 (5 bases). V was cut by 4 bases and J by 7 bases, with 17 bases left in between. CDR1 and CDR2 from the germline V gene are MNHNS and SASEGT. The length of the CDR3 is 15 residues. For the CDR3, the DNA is TGTGCCAGCAGTGCCCAAGGGGATCGTGGGAATGAGCAGTTCTTC. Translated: CASSAQGDRGNEQFF.

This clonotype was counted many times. The CDR3 region is CASSQLARGPQETQYF. The CDR3 DNA is TGTGCCAGCAGCCAACTCGCCAGGGGGCCTCAAGAGACCCAGTACTTC. This chain connects TRBV7-9 to TRBJ2-5; TRBD1 agrees at 8 bases. V lost 5 bases to trimming and J lost 2 bases; unmatched junction nucleotides: 10. This CDR3 has 16 amino acids. Germline V lookup: CDR1 SEHNR, CDR2 FQNEAQ (reference sequence).

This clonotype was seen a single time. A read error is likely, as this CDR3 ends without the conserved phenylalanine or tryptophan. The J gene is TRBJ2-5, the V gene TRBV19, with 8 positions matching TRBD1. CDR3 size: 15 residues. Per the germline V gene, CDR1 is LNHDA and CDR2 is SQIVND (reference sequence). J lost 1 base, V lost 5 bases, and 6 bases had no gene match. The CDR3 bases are TGTGCCAGTAGTGCTAGGACAGGGTGCCAAGAGACCCAGTACTTA. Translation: CASSARTGCQETQYL.

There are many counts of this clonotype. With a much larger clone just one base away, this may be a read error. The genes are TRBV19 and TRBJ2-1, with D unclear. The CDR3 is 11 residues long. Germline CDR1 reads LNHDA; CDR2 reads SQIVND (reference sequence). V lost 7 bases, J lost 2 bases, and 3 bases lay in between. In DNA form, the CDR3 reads TGTGCCAGTACCCCCTACAATGAGCAGTTCTTC. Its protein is CASTPYNEQFF.

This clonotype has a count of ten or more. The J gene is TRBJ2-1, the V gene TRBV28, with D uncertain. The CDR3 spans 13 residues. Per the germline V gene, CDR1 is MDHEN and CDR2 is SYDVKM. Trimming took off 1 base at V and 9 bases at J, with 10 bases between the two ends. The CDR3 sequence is CASSLYAVPEQFF. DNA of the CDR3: TGTGCCAGCAGTTTATACGCAGTGCCTGAGCAGTTCTTC.

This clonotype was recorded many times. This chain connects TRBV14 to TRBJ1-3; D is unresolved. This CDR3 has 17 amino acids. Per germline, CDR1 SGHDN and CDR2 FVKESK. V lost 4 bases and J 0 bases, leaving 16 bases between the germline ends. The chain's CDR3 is CASSRREDGSSGNTIYF. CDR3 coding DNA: TGTGCCAGCAGCCGGAGGGAGGACGGTAGCTCTGGAAACACCATATATTTT.

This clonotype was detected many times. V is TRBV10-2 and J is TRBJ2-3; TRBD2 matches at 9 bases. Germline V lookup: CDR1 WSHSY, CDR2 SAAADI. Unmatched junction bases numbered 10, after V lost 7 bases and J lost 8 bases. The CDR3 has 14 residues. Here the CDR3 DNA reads TGCGCCAGCATCTCTAGCGGGAATAGTGCTACGCAGTATTTT. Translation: CASISSGNSATQYF.